This T cell receptor (beta chain) is drawn from a study of regulatory T cells in long-lasting Graves disease. For the study at large: Graves' patients (newly diagnosed) had been on antithyroid drugs under 3 months.

Construction of the TCR beta libraries employed iRepertoire HTBI primers in conjunction with Arm-PCR of CDR3 regions. TCRdb processed the multiplex PCR reads anew with MiXCR; each CDR3 protein has one entry. The table has 350,000 to 450,000 distinct CDR3 sequences, roughly 12% seen once. This clonotype was picked up many times. Indicated time point: newly diagnosed GD, antithyroid drugs for less than 3 months. RNA from PBMCs was the source of the TCR library. Germline V gene data show CDR1 as MDHEN and CDR2 as SYDVKM. Trimming took 4 bases from V and 8 from J; bases not matched to a gene: 19. The CDR3 sequence is 18 residues long. These data were likewise used in another study, on T cells in Graves' hyperthyroidism and ophthalmopathy. That source adds: Blood held most thyroid clonotypes expanded above 0.001 frequency.

The chain has TRBV28 and TRBJ2-1; 8 bases line up with TRBD2. This material consisted of peripheral blood mononuclear cells (PBMCs), taken at new diagnosis, from a patient treated with antithyroid drugs. The source is a woman aged 18-35 years with Graves disease. The CDR3 region is CASSYLSGGSSELDEQFF. CDR3 bases: TGTGCCAGCAGTTACCTCTCGGGGGGGTCTTCGGAGTTGGATGAGCAGTTCTTC.